A single sample gave rise to the 14 T cell receptor beta chains below, sequenced in a study of control samples from healthy donors and cancer patients. The repertoire was sequenced with immunoSEQ multiplex PCR; TCRdb's copy has only in-frame clones and lacks some. The top ten clones hold about 2.5% of a sample with 97,000 or so clones, about 91% of them seen once. Sequencing input: blood. The source is a woman aged 18-29 years in good health.

V is TRBV6-1 and J is TRBJ1-1; no clear D. This CDR3 is 14 amino acids long. CDR1 and CDR2 (germline): MNHNS, SASEGT. Trimming removed 1 base from V and 1 base from J, with 7 bases in between. CDR3 loop: CASSEVAGNTEAFF. DNA for the CDR3: TGTGCCAGCAGTGAAGTAGCAGGGAACACTGAAGCTTTCTTT.

The chain carries TRBV11-2 and TRBJ2-1; D is possibly TRBD1 (6 bases). Germline lookup yields CDR1 SGHAT and CDR2 FQNNGV. The CDR3 totals 15 residues. V was clipped by 6 bases and J by 6 bases, with 18 bases between them. The CDR3 spells CASRPTRTDLNEQFF. In DNA, the CDR3 is TGTGCCAGCAGACCAACGCGGACAGACCTCAATGAGCAGTTCTTC.

In nucleotides, the CDR3 is TGTGCCAGCAGCTTACGGGGGATCGTAGACACCATATATTTT. Translating gives CASSLRGIVDTIYF. The V and J genes are TRBV11-2 and TRBJ1-3; D is perhaps TRBD1 (5 bases). The ends were cut back, 2 bases at V and 8 bases at J, with 13 bases in the middle. There are 14 residues in the CDR3. CDR1 is SGHAT and CDR2 is FQNNGV in the germline V gene.

The V and J genes are TRBV12-3 or TRBV12-4 and TRBJ2-3; no firm D call. Between the trimmed V and J ends, which lost 3 bases and 8 bases, there was a span of 3 bases. There are 10 residues in the CDR3. CDR3 in DNA: TGTGCCAGCAGTTTGGGTACGCAGTATTTT. Its protein product is CASSLGTQYF.

V usage is TRBV10-3 and J usage is TRBJ2-7, with 8 positions matching TRBD2. With V trimmed by 5 bases and J by 5 bases, 8 bases remained unmatched. This CDR3 is 14 amino acids long. CDR1 and CDR2 (germline): ENHRY, SYGVKD. CDR3 sequence: CAISPRGGADEQYF. In nucleotides, the CDR3 is TGTGCCATCAGTCCCCGGGGGGGGGCGGACGAGCAGTACTTC.

Concerning this clone: Different DNA sequences within this sample yield the same CDR3. J is TRBJ1-2 and V is TRBV9; no reliable D call. V lost 2 bases and J lost 5, with 10 bases in between. Germline V gene data show CDR1 as SGDLS and CDR2 as YYNGEE. The CDR3 contains 13 residues. The CDR3 spells CASSVGGDYGYTF. In nucleotides, the CDR3 is TGTGCCAGCAGCGTTGGCGGGGATTATGGCTACACCTTC. The variable domain in full, completed from reference TRBV9 and TRBJ1-2, reads DSGVTQTPKHLITATGQRVTLRCSPRSGDLSVYWYQQSLDQGLQFLIQYYNGEERAKGNILERFSAQQFPDLHSELNLSSLELGDSALYFCASSVGGDYGYTFGSGTRLTVV.

This clone was seen once. The rearrangement joins TRBV6-1 to TRBJ1-1; D unclear. The CDR3 covers 15 residues. V shed 3 bases and J shed 3 bases, with 14 bases lying between them. From germline, CDR1 is MNHNS and CDR2 SASEGT. CDR3 residues: CASSDLSIQYTEAFF. The CDR3 DNA reads TGTGCCAGCAGTGATCTATCCATCCAGTACACTGAAGCTTTCTTT.

The chain has TRBV11-3 and TRBJ1-2, with D hard to call. CDR1 is SGHNT and CDR2 is YENEEA in the germline V gene. Trimming left V 5 bases short and J 6 bases short, with 13 bases between. The CDR3 runs to 13 residues. This CDR3 reads CASSPTPSDGYTF. CDR3 in DNA: TGTGCCAGCAGCCCAACCCCTTCGGATGGCTACACCTTC.

The gene calls are TRBV28 and TRBJ2-2, with a possible D match to TRBD2 (6 bases). This CDR3 comprises 13 residues. Trimming removed 10 bases at V and 6 bases at J, with 15 bases between. Germline assignment: CDR1 MDHEN and CDR2 SYDVKM. DNA for the CDR3: TGTGCCACCCGGGACTTTATCTCCGGGGAGCTGTTTTTT. This translates into CATRDFISGELFF. The whole variable domain, filled in from reference TRBV28 and TRBJ2-2, reads DVKVTQSSRYLVKRTGEKVFLECVQDMDHENMFWYRQDPGLGLRLIYFSYDVKMKEKGDIPEGYSVSREKKERFSLILESASTNQTSMYLCATRDFISGELFFGEGSRLTVL.

V usage is TRBV19 and J usage is TRBJ1-1; D remains unclear. Germline-derived CDR1 and CDR2 are LNHDA and SQIVND (reference sequence). Trimming took 1 base from V and 6 from J, leaving 3 bases between them. The CDR3 spans 11 residues. The CDR3 bases are TGTGCCAGTAGTATAGCTGCTGAAGCTTTCTTT. Its protein product is CASSIAAEAFF.

The CDR3 bases are TGTGCCAGCAGCTCCCTAGCCGGACAGAGTGAGCAGTACTTC. Protein: CASSSLAGQSEQYF. The chain uses TRBV5-4 and TRBJ2-7, with D perhaps TRBD1 (6 bases). CDR1 is SGHNT, CDR2 YYREEE, per germline (reference sequence). V lost 3 bases, J lost 7 bases, and 17 bases lay in between. The length of the CDR3 is 14 residues.

This rearrangement joins TRBV19 to TRBJ2-7, with D uncertain. Germline V gene sequence: CDR1 LNHDA, CDR2 SQIVND (reference sequence). The V end was cut by 1 base, the J end by 3 bases, with 7 bases between. CDR3 length equals 13 residues. The CDR3 sequence is CASSIVADYEQYF. DNA for the CDR3: TGTGCCAGTAGTATAGTGGCAGACTACGAGCAGTACTTC.

CDR3 sequence reads: CASRYRLSPLHF. CDR3 bases: TGTGCCAGCAGATATCGCCTCTCACCCCTCCACTTT. The J gene is TRBJ1-6, the V gene TRBV5-6; D gene uncertain. Germline loops: CDR1 SGHDT, CDR2 YYEEEE. The CDR3 loop spans 12 amino acids. V gave up 5 bases and J gave up 10 bases, with 10 bases separating them.

V usage is TRBV4-1 and J usage is TRBJ2-1; 8 positions match TRBD2. Germline loops: CDR1 MGHRA, CDR2 YSYEKL. There are 16 residues in the CDR3. After removal of 1 base from V and 4 bases from J, the junction contained 6 bases not matched to a gene. As DNA, the CDR3 is TGCGCCAGCAGCCAAGCACCGGGGGGGATATACAATGAGCAGTTCTTC. This sequence encodes CASSQAPGGIYNEQFF.